These T cell receptor beta chains were read from a single sample in a study of T-cell reconstitution after alpha-beta-depleted transplantation in children. One entry per CDR3 protein results from TCRdb running MiXCR on the PCR reads. The data contain under 300,000 distinct CDR3 sequences, roughly 10% of them singletons. Sequencing used peripheral blood, obtained 180 days after TCRalphabeta/CD19-depleted stem cell transplant. These TCRs come from a male patient aged 2-10 years who had a stem cell transplant for chronic granulomatous disease, so the T cells may come from the graft donor. Each CDR3 is given with its conserved first and last residue. Each record gives: V gene, clone size, J gene, D gene, CDR3 protein, CDR3 DNA. D genes are given only for firm matches. Clone size is not always given. Where it is, it says once, few, many or a class for expanded clones.

TRBV25-1,many,TRBJ2-2,TRBD1,CASSGQGFTGELFF,TGTGCCAGCAGTGGACAGGGCTTCACCGGGGAGCTGTTTTTT
TRBV11-2,many,TRBJ2-5,TRBD2,CASSLRQPISGSMETQYF,TGTGCCAGCAGCTTAAGACAGCCAATTAGCGGGAGTATGGAGACCCAGTACTTC
TRBV20-1,many,TRBJ2-3,TRBD2,CSAPTSGGGFSSTDTQYF,TGCAGTGCTCCGACTAGCGGGGGGGGATTTTCTAGCACAGATACGCAGTATTTT
TRBV5-5,many,TRBJ2-3,NA,CASRPGHFTDTQYF,TGTGCCAGCAGACCAGGACACTTCACAGATACGCAGTATTTT
TRBV12-3/TRBV12-4,many,TRBJ2-7,NA,CASSFGSSGLYEQYF,TGTGCCAGCAGTTTCGGGTCCAGCGGACTCTACGAGCAGTACTTC
TRBV3-1,few,TRBJ2-5,NA,CASTFQETQYF,TGTGCCAGCACCTTTCAAGAGACCCAGTACTTC
TRBV7-2,many,TRBJ2-1,TRBD1,CASSLRGQGGNEQFF,TGTGCCAGCAGCTTACGGGGACAGGGAGGCAATGAGCAGTTCTTC
TRBV5-1,NA,TRBJ2-1,NA,CGSSFRDNEFNEQFF,TGCGGCAGCAGCTTCCGGGACAATGAGTTCAATGAGCAGTTCTTC
TRBV15,many,TRBJ2-1,TRBD2,CATSRVPSGRQFF,TGTGCCACCAGCAGAGTACCCAGCGGGAGACAGTTCTTC
TRBV29-1,many,TRBJ1-1,NA,CSVLNTEAFF,TGCAGCGTTCTGAACACTGAAGCTTTCTTT
TRBV7-9,NA,TRBJ2-1,TRBD1,CASSLDRGSYNEQLF,TGTGCCAGCAGCTTAGACAGGGGAAGCTACAATGAGCAGCTCTTC
TRBV7-2,many,TRBJ2-1,TRBD2,CASSVSGRRNEQFF,TGTGCCAGCAGCGTTAGCGGGAGGAGGAATGAGCAGTTCTTC
TRBV24-1,many,TRBJ2-7,TRBD2,CATRGSPLSSYEQYF,TGTGCCACCCGCGGGAGCCCCCTTAGCTCCTACGAGCAGTACTTC
TRBV15,many,TRBJ2-5,NA,CATSRVGRRFGETQYF,TGTGCCACCAGCAGAGTCGGGCGGCGGTTCGGGGAGACCCAGTACTTC
TRBV20-1,many,TRBJ2-1,TRBD2,CSARDLGTSVYNEQFF,TGCAGTGCTAGAGATTTGGGGACTAGCGTCTACAATGAGCAGTTCTTC
TRBV11-1,many,TRBJ2-1,TRBD2,CASSLGSSGYRSYNEQFF,TGTGCCAGCAGCTTAGGGAGTAGCGGGTATCGCTCCTACAATGAGCAGTTCTTC